The sequence of this T cell receptor beta chain was determined in a study of blood T cell repertoires in COVID-19. Study background: From the United States, Italy and Spain came samples of acute and convalescent COVID-19. PBMCs, B-cell-depleted T cells, or T cells were the source of the cDNA or gDNA that made up the material.

This CDR3 region has 18 residues. The germline CDR1 and CDR2 sequences are KGHSH and LQKENI. V dropped 6 bases and J dropped 4; count of bases not matched to a gene: 14. Authors' analysis steps: From reference gene primer amplification, estimates of nucleated cell counts were derived. Produced via immunoSEQ multiplex PCR; TCRdb's table is partial and in-frame only. That table is the source of V, J and clone size, and D and trimming were worked out from the DNA. The sample shows about 220,000 clones, around 83% of them seen only once. Sample: peripheral blood. This clonotype was obtained from a man in his fifties or sixties with active or convalescent COVID-19. The chain couples TRBV18 to TRBJ2-1; 11 nucleotides agree with TRBD2. The CDR3 DNA sequence: TGTGCCAGCTCCCTTGTAGCGGGAGGGGCGAGGAAGTACAATGAGCAGTTCTTC. It yields the protein CASSLVAGGARKYNEQFF.